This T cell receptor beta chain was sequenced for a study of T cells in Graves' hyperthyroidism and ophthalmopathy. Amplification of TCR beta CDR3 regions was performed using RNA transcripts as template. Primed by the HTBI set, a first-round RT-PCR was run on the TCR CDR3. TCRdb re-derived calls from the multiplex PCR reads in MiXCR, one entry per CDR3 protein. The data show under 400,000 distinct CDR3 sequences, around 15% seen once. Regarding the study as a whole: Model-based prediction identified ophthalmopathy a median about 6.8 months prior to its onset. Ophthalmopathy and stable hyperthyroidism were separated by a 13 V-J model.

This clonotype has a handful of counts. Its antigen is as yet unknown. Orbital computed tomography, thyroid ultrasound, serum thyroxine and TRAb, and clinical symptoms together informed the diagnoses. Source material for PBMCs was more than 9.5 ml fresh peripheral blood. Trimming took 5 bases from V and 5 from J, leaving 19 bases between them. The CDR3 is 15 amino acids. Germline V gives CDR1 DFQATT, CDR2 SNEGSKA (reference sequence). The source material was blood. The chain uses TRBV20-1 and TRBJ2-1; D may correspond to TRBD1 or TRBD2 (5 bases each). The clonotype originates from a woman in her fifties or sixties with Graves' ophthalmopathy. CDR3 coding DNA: TGCAGTGCTGACTGGGACGAAGGGTGGCACAATGAGCAGTTCTTC. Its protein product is CSADWDEGWHNEQFF.